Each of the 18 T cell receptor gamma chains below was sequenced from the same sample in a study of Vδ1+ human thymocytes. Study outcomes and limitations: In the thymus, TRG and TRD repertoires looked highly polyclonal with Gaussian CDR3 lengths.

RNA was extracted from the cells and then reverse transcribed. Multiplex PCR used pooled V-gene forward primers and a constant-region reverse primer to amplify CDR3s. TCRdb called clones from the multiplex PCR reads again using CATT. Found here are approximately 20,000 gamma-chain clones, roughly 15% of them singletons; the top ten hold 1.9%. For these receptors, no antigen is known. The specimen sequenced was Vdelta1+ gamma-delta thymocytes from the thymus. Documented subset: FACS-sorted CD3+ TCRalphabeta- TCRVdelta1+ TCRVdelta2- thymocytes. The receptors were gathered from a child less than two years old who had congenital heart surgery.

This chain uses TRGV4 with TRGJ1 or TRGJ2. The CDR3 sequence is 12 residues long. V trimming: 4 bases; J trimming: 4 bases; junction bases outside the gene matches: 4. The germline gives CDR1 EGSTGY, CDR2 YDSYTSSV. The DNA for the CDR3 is TGTGCCACCTGGGAGAGATATTATAAGAAACTCTTT. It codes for CATWERYYKKLF.

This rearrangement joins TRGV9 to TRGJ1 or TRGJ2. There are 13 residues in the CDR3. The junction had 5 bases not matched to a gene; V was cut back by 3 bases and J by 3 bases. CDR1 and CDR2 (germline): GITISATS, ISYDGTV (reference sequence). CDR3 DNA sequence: TGTGCCTTGTGGGAGATTAGTTATTATAAGAAACTCTTT. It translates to CALWEISYYKKLF.

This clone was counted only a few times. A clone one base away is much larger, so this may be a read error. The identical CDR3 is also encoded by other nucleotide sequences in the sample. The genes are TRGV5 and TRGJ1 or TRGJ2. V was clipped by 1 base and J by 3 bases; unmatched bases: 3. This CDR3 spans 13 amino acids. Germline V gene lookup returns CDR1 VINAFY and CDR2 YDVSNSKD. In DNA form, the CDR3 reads TGTGCCACCTGGGACAGTCTTTATTATAAGAAACTCTTT. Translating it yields CATWDSLYYKKLF.

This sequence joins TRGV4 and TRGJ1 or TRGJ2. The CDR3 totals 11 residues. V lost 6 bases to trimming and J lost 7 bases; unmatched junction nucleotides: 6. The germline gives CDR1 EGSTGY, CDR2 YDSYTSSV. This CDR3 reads CATWNEYKKLF. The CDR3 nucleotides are TGTGCCACCTGGAATGAATATAAGAAACTCTTT.

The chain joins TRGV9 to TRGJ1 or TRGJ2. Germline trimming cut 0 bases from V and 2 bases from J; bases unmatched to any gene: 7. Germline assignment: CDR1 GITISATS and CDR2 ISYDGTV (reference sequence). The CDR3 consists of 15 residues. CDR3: CALWEVRVDYYKKLF. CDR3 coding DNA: TGTGCCTTGTGGGAGGTGCGGGTTGATTATTATAAGAAACTCTTT.

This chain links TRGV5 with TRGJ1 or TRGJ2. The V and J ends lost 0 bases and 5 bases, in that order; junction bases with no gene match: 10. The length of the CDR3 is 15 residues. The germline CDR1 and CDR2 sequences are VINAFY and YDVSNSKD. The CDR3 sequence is CATWDRLRADYKKLF. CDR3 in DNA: TGTGCCACCTGGGACAGGCTGAGGGCAGATTATAAGAAACTCTTT.

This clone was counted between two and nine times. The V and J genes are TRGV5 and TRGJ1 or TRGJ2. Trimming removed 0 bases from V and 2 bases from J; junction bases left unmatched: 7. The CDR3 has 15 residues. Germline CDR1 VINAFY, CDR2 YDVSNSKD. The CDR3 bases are TGTGCCACCTGGGACAGGCTTTCCGATTATTATAAGAAACTCTTT. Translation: CATWDRLSDYYKKLF.

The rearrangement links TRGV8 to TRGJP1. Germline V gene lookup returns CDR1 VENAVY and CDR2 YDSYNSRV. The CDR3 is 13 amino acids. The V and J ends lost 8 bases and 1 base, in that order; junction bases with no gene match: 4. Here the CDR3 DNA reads TGTGCCACCTCGTCTACCACTGGTTGGTTCAAGATATTT. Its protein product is CATSSTTGWFKIF.

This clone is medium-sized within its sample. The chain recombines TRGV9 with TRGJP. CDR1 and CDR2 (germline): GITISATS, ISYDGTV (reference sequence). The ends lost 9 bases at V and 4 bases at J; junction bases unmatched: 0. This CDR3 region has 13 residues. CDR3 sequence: CALQELGKKIKVF. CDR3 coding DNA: TGTGCCTTGCAAGAGTTGGGCAAAAAAATCAAGGTATTT.

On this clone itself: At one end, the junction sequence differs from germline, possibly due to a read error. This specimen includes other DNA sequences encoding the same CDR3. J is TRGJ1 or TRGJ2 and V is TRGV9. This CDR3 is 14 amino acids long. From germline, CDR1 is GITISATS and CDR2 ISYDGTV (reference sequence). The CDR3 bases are TGTGCCTTGTGGGAGCCCTCGCCCGAATATAAGAAGCTCTTT. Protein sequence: CALWEPSPEYKKLF.

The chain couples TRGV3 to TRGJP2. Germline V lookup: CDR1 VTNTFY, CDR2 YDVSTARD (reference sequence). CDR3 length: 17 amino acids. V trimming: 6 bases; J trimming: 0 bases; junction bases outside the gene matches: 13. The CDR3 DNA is TGTGCCACCTGGAATCGGCCCCTATATAGTAGTGATTGGATCAAGACGTTT. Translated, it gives CATWNRPLYSSDWIKTF.

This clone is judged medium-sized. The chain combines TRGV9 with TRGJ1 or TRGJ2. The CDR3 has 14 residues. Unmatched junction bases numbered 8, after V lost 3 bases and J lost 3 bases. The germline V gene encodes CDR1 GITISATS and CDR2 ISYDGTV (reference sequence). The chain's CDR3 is CALWESRGYYKKLF. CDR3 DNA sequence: TGTGCCTTGTGGGAGTCCCGGGGTTATTATAAGAAACTCTTT.

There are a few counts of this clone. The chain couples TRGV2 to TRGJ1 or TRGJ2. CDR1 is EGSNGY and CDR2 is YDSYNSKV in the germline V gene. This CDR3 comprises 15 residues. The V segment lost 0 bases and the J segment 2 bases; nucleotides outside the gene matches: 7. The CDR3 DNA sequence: TGTGCCACCTGGGACGGGCCGATGTATTATTATAAGAAACTCTTT. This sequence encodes CATWDGPMYYYKKLF.

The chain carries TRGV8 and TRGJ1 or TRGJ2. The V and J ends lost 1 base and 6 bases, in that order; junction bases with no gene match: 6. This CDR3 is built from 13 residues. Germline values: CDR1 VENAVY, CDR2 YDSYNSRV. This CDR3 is CATWDSPSYKKLF. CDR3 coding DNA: TGTGCCACCTGGGATAGTCCGAGTTATAAGAAACTCTTT.

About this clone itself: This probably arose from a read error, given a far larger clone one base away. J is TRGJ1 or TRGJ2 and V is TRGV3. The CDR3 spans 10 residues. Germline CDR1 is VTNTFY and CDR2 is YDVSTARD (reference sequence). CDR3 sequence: CATGDYKKLF. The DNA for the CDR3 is TGTGCCACCGGGGATTATAAGAAACTCTTT.

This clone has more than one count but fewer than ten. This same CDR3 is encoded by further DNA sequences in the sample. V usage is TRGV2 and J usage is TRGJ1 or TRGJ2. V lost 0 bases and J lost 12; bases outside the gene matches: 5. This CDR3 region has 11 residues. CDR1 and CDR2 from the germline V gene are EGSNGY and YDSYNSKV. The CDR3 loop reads CATWDGPGKLF. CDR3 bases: TGTGCCACCTGGGACGGGCCAGGGAAACTCTTT.

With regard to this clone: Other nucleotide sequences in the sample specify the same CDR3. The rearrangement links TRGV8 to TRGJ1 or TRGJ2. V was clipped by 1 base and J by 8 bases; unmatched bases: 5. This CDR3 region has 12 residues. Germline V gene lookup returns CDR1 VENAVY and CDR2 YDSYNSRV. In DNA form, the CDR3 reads TGTGCCACCTGGGATAGTTTGGATAAGAAACTCTTT. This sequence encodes CATWDSLDKKLF.

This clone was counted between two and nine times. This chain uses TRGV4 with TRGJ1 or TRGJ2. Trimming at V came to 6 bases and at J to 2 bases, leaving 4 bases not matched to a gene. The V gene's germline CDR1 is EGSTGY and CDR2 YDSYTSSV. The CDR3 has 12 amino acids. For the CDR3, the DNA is TGTGCCACCTGGAAACATTATTATAAGAAACTCTTT. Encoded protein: CATWKHYYKKLF.